This paragraph reports one T cell receptor beta chain. No antigen is known for it. The source of the sample is a study of CD8 T cells in ankylosing spondylitis. MiXCR, applied by TCRdb to the 5' RACE reads, yields one record per CDR3 protein. The sample includes tens of thousands of distinct CDR3 sequences, around 6.4% of them seen just once. After removal of 5 bases from V and 3 bases from J, the junction contained 9 bases not matched to a gene. Per the germline V gene, CDR1 is LNHDA and CDR2 is SQIVND (reference sequence). The CDR3 totals 15 residues. Study-level results: Prior literature has documented some motif variants in synovial fluid and blood from reactive arthritis.

Sequenced input: synovial fluid, either unsorted or a sorted T cell fraction (not recorded which). The V and J genes are TRBV19 and TRBJ1-2; 7 bases are shared with TRBD1. The origin of this receptor is a male donor with ankylosing spondylitis. The CDR3 DNA follows: TGTGCCAGTAGTCTGGGCTTAGGGGGCGACTATGGCTACACCTTC. Its translation is CASSLGLGGDYGYTF.